Below, 10 T cell receptor beta chains from the same sample are listed, as sequenced in a study of OX40 agonist ivuxolimab in advanced cancers. Receptor amplification or capture employed the immunoSEQ multiplex PCR assay. TCRdb took over this immuneACCESS table, retaining in-frame rearrangements with V and J assigned. Such tables are incomplete; in checked studies, under half of the missing clones stem from an unresolved V gene, and the remainder is unexplained. The sample table records roughly 60,000 clones; 85% to 90% of these occur just once. Almost 4% of the sample comes from the top ten. The specimen was CD4+ or CD8+ T cells sorted from blood, collected in a trial of the OX40 agonist ivuxolimab. The source of these receptors is an adult with an advanced solid tumor such as melanoma, head and neck, liver or kidney cancer.

V is TRBV19 and J is TRBJ1-1; 8 bases match TRBD1. Germline V lookup: CDR1 LNHDA, CDR2 SQIVND (reference sequence). Trimming cost V 8 bases and J 11 bases; bases outside gene matches: 13. CDR3 length equals 13 residues. The CDR3 DNA reads TGTGCCAGTTCAGGCGACGACAGGGGTCCGGCTTTCTTT. Its protein is CASSGDDRGPAFF.

The V call is TRBV27, the J call TRBJ2-6; D may match TRBD1 or TRBD2 (6 bases each). V lost 6 bases, J lost 0 bases, and 9 bases lay in between. The CDR3 is 15 residues long. Per the germline V gene, CDR1 is MNHEY and CDR2 is SMNVEV (reference sequence). CDR3 in amino acids: CASRRDNSGANVLTF. The CDR3 DNA is TGTGCCAGCAGGCGGGACAACTCTGGGGCCAACGTCCTGACTTTC.

The CDR3 is CASSPTGGGSGRVGAFF. Here the CDR3 DNA reads TGTGCCAGCAGTCCCACTGGCGGGGGATCCGGACGTGTCGGAGCTTTCTTT. The chain joins TRBV28 to TRBJ1-1; D is perhaps TRBD1 (5 bases). Trimming stripped 5 bases from V and 10 bases from J, with 29 bases between. Germline CDR1 reads MDHEN; CDR2 reads SYDVKM. This CDR3 has 17 amino acids.

The CDR3 protein is CASSILGSAFF. CDR3 nucleotides: TGTGCCAGTAGTATTCTTGGCAGCGCTTTCTTT. V usage is TRBV19 and J usage is TRBJ1-1, with no clear D. Trimming removed 3 bases at V and 11 bases at J, with 10 bases between. Germline V gives CDR1 LNHDA, CDR2 SQIVND (reference sequence). The CDR3 is made up of 11 amino acids.

The chain is built from TRBV7-2 and TRBJ2-3, with TRBD2 identical over 13 bases. The CDR3 contains 16 residues. V shed 5 bases and J 6 bases; nucleotides not matched to a gene: 8. Germline CDR1 SGHTA, CDR2 FQGNSA. The CDR3 loop is CASSALAGGPTDTQYF. DNA of the CDR3: TGTGCCAGCAGCGCACTAGCGGGGGGGCCTACGGATACGCAGTATTTT. Combining the CDR3 with reference TRBV7-2 and TRBJ2-3 gives the whole variable domain GAGVSQSPSNKVTEKGKDVELRCDPISGHTALYWYRQSLGQGLEFLIYFQGNSAPDKSGLPSDRFSAERTGGSVSTLTIQRTQQEDSAVYLCASSALAGGPTDTQYFGPGTRLTVL.

This chain uses TRBV18 with TRBJ2-2; the match to TRBD1 covers 8 bases. V was clipped by 0 bases and J by 1 base; unmatched bases: 1. Per germline, CDR1 KGHSH and CDR2 LQKENI. The CDR3 spans 16 residues. The CDR3 protein is CASSPPGTGNTGELFF. CDR3 nucleotides: TGTGCCAGCTCACCACCCGGGACAGGGAACACCGGGGAGCTGTTTTTT.

V is TRBV20-1 and J is TRBJ2-3; D not resolved. This CDR3 has 11 residues. CDR1 DFQATT and CDR2 SNEGSKA come from the germline V gene (reference sequence). V lost 3 bases, J lost 2 bases, and 3 bases lay in between. The CDR3 loop is CSASSTDTQYF. The CDR3 DNA sequence: TGCAGTGCTAGCTCCACAGATACGCAGTATTTT.

This clone was found a few times. This CDR3 is CSVGDGNSNQPQHF. CDR3 coding DNA: TGCAGCGTCGGGGACGGAAATAGCAATCAGCCCCAGCATTTT. V usage is TRBV29-1 and J usage is TRBJ1-5, with D possibly being TRBD1 (5 bases). This CDR3 comprises 14 residues. Trimming stripped 6 bases from V and 0 bases from J, with 12 bases between. Germline loops: CDR1 SQVTM, CDR2 ANQGSEA.

The chain links TRBV7-9 to TRBJ2-6; 10 bases are a match to TRBD1. Germline lookup yields CDR1 SEHNR and CDR2 FQNEAQ (reference sequence). The CDR3 totals 16 residues. Trimming took 6 bases from V and 4 from J; bases not matched to a gene: 6. CDR3 sequence: CASRRQGAEGANVLTF. The CDR3 bases are TGTGCCAGCAGGAGACAGGGGGCGGAGGGGGCCAACGTCCTGACTTTC.

The chain carries TRBV30 and TRBJ2-1, with D maybe TRBD1 (6 bases). Germline values: CDR1 GTSNPN, CDR2 SVGIG (reference sequence). The CDR3 is made up of 14 amino acids. V was cut by 4 bases and J by 6 bases, with 16 bases left in between. Here the CDR3 reads CAWTGDIEFNEQFF. CDR3 nucleotide sequence: TGTGCCTGGACAGGGGACATCGAATTCAATGAGCAGTTCTTC. Combining the CDR3 with reference TRBV30 and TRBJ2-1 gives the whole variable domain SQTIHQWPATLVQPVGSPLSLECTVEGTSNPNLYWYRQAAGRGLQLLFYSVGIGQISSEVPQNLSASRPQDRQFILSSKKLLLSDSGFYLCAWTGDIEFNEQFFGPGTRLTVL.